Presented here are 20 T cell receptor beta chains from one specimen sequenced in a study of cytomegalovirus exposure and HLA in healthy donors. Vbeta (60) and Jbeta (13) primers were used in the PCR. Only in-frame clones appear in the TCRdb table, and some are missing; sequencing was by immunoSEQ multiplex PCR. Among about 200,000 clones listed, roughly 77% were seen once. The sample was PBMCs. The receptors originated from a man aged 35 to 55 in good health and CMV-seropositive.

The chain joins TRBV5-1 to TRBJ2-7; 9 positions match TRBD2. The CDR3 covers 16 residues. Looked up from germline, CDR1 is SGHRS and CDR2 is YFSETQ. V trimming: 0 bases; J trimming: 3 bases; junction bases outside the gene matches: 7. CDR3 coding DNA: TGCGCCAGCAGCTTGGGACTAGCGGAAAACCTCTACGAGCAGTACTTC. Its protein is CASSLGLAENLYEQYF.

This chain joins TRBV11-1 and TRBJ2-3; D is ambiguous. Per germline, CDR1 SGHAT and CDR2 FQDESV (reference sequence). V dropped 1 base and J dropped 5 bases, with 4 bases sitting between them. The CDR3 sequence is 12 residues long. This chain's CDR3 is CASSLGGDTQYF. The CDR3 DNA reads TGTGCCAGCAGCTTAGGAGGAGATACGCAGTATTTT.

This sequence joins TRBV6-1 and TRBJ1-4, with D possibly being TRBD1 (5 bases). With 2 bases removed from V and 7 bases from J, the gap between germline ends came to 14 bases. The V gene's germline CDR1 is MNHNS and CDR2 SASEGT. This CDR3 is 15 amino acids long. The CDR3 DNA sequence: TGTGCCAGCAGTGAAAGGAGGGGCTGGAGTGAAAAACTGTTTTTT. Encoded protein: CASSERRGWSEKLFF.

The chain combines TRBV5-6 with TRBJ2-1; 14 bases map to TRBD2. The germline gives CDR1 SGHDT, CDR2 YYEEEE. The CDR3 has 17 residues. With 1 base clipped from V and 15 bases from J, the junction kept 15 bases outside the gene matches. Here the CDR3 reads CASSLWRGTSGSQQGFF. CDR3 DNA sequence: TGTGCCAGCAGCTTGTGGAGGGGGACTAGCGGGAGCCAGCAGGGGTTCTTC.

As regards this clone: Other DNA sequences in this specimen translate into the identical CDR3. V usage is TRBV5-4 and J usage is TRBJ2-1; 12 nucleotides line up with TRBD2. This CDR3 spans 15 amino acids. The germline gives CDR1 SGHNT, CDR2 YYREEE (reference sequence). Trimming at V came to 0 bases and at J to 6 bases, leaving 1 base not matched to a gene. The CDR3 DNA reads as TGTGCCAGCAGCTTGGGACTAGCGGGGGTCAATGAGCAGTTCTTC. This encodes CASSLGLAGVNEQFF.

This chain links TRBV27 with TRBJ2-7, with 8 bases that match TRBD1. The CDR3 has 15 amino acids. The germline CDR1 and CDR2 sequences are MNHEY and SMNVEV (reference sequence). After removal of 1 base from V and 3 bases from J, the junction contained 5 bases not matched to a gene. The CDR3 DNA is TGTGCCAGCAGTTTATATCGAGACAGGGGCTACGAGCAGTACTTC. This translates into CASSLYRDRGYEQYF.

The rearrangement uses TRBV6-1 and TRBJ1-5; 10 bases match TRBD1. CDR3 length: 16 amino acids. Germline V gives CDR1 MNHNS, CDR2 SASEGT. The trim removed 2 bases at V and 6 bases at J, leaving 7 bases unmatched. This chain's CDR3 is CASSEFDRGLGQPQHF. The CDR3 bases are TGTGCCAGCAGTGAATTCGACAGGGGGCTTGGTCAGCCCCAGCATTTT.

A single count supports this clone. This rearrangement joins TRBV5-4 to TRBJ2-7, with 7 bases that match TRBD2. This CDR3 is built from 16 residues. The J segment lost 1 base and the V segment lost 0 bases, leaving 7 bases of the junction unmatched. Germline V gene data show CDR1 as SGHNT and CDR2 as YYREEE (reference sequence). The CDR3 nucleotides read TGTGCCAGCAGCTTGGGGCTAGCGGTGGGGTCCTACGAGCAGTACTTC. Its protein is CASSLGLAVGSYEQYF.

The rearrangement links TRBV5-8 to TRBJ2-3; possible D gene TRBD2, 6 bases. Trimming cost V 8 bases and J 4 bases, with 14 bases left between them. The CDR3 extends over 13 amino acids. Germline V gives CDR1 SGHTS, CDR2 YDEGEE. The CDR3: CASGASEADTQYF. CDR3 DNA sequence: TGTGCCAGTGGGGCTAGCGAGGCAGATACGCAGTATTTT.

This clone was seen a few times. The chain is built from TRBV5-1 and TRBJ1-1, with D unresolved. The CDR3 sequence is 14 residues long. With 4 bases removed from V and 0 bases from J, the gap between germline ends came to 10 bases. The germline V gene encodes CDR1 SGHRS and CDR2 YFSETQ. The CDR3 is CASSPGALNTEAFF. CDR3 bases: TGCGCCAGCAGCCCCGGTGCCCTGAACACTGAAGCTTTCTTT.

The table lists this clone with a few counts. The V call is TRBV18, the J call TRBJ2-3, with D possibly TRBD2 on 5 matching bases. CDR1 and CDR2 from the germline V gene are KGHSH and LQKENI. V dropped 5 bases and J dropped 1 base, with 19 bases sitting between them. This CDR3 has 17 residues. The chain's CDR3 is CASSLRTDRHGTDTQYF. The CDR3 DNA reads TGTGCCAGCTCATTACGGACTGATCGTCATGGCACAGATACGCAGTATTTT.

V and J are TRBV27 and TRBJ2-5, with 12 nucleotides matching TRBD2. Germline-derived CDR1 and CDR2 are MNHEY and SMNVEV (reference sequence). CDR3 length equals 17 residues. The V and J ends lost 7 bases and 4 bases, in that order; junction bases with no gene match: 13. The CDR3 is CASTNNGLAGPRETQYF. In DNA, the CDR3 is TGTGCCAGCACGAACAATGGACTAGCGGGACCCAGAGAGACCCAGTACTTC.

The chain uses TRBV5-4 and TRBJ2-1; 8 positions agree with TRBD2. Germline V lookup: CDR1 SGHNT, CDR2 YYREEE (reference sequence). The J segment lost 4 bases and the V segment lost 0 bases, leaving 3 bases of the junction unmatched. The CDR3 totals 15 residues. CDR3 sequence reads: CASSLGGLVYNEQFF. The CDR3 bases are TGTGCCAGCAGCTTGGGGGGACTAGTGTACAATGAGCAGTTCTTC.

Only one count was recorded for this clone. The rearrangement joins TRBV6-1 to TRBJ1-3; D not resolved. The V gene lost 10 bases and the J gene lost 10 bases, with 17 bases spanning the gap. Germline CDR1 MNHNS, CDR2 SASEGT. This CDR3 region has 12 residues. CDR3 amino acids: CATFREGGTIYF. CDR3 DNA: TGTGCCACCTTCCGCGAAGGAGGGACCATATATTTT.

The chain employs TRBV12-5 and TRBJ2-5, with 7 bases aligning to TRBD2. The CDR3 runs 14 residues. CDR1 and CDR2 from the germline V gene are LGHNT and FRNRAP. Trimming at V came to 2 bases and at J to 4 bases, leaving 4 bases not matched to a gene. The CDR3 bases are TGTGCTAGTGGTTTGTCGGGGGGTGGAGAGACCCAGTACTTC. Encoded protein: CASGLSGGGETQYF.

V and J are TRBV7-2 and TRBJ2-3; 7 bases match TRBD2. V was pared by 1 base and J by 8 bases, with 9 bases of the junction left unmatched. The CDR3 length is 15 residues. Germline values: CDR1 SGHTA, CDR2 FQGNSA. CDR3 bases: TGTGCCAGCAGCTTAGGTCCGGGACTATGGGGTACGCAGTATTTT. Amino acid sequence: CASSLGPGLWGTQYF.

J is TRBJ1-2 and V is TRBV10-2, with 7 nucleotides matching TRBD1. Trimming removed 6 bases from V and 4 bases from J; junction bases left unmatched: 2. The CDR3 runs to 12 residues. The germline gives CDR1 WSHSY, CDR2 SAAADI. The CDR3 bases are TGCGCCAGCAGGAGGGACAGCTATGGCTACACCTTC. Translation: CASRRDSYGYTF.

The rearrangement links TRBV5-6 to TRBJ2-1; D is ambiguous. Per germline, CDR1 SGHDT and CDR2 YYEEEE. The V end lost 2 bases, the J end lost 8 bases, and 14 bases lay between the germline ends. CDR3 size: 14 residues. This CDR3 is CASSLFSGIYEQFF. CDR3 sequence (DNA): TGTGCCAGCAGCTTATTCTCGGGTATATATGAGCAGTTCTTC.

This rearrangement joins TRBV6-5 to TRBJ1-5; D call uncertain. The CDR3 runs 15 residues. Per the germline V gene, CDR1 is MNHEY and CDR2 is SVGAGI. The V end lost 0 bases, the J end lost 5 bases, and 11 bases lay between the germline ends. CDR3 DNA: TGTGCCAGCAGTTACTCGAGCAGCGAACATCAGCCCCAGCATTTT. This codes for CASSYSSSEHQPQHF.

J is TRBJ2-6 and V is TRBV18; 8 bases map to TRBD1. The V segment lost 0 bases and the J segment 0 bases; nucleotides outside the gene matches: 4. Looked up from germline, CDR1 is KGHSH and CDR2 is LQKENI. This CDR3 is built from 18 residues. This CDR3 reads CASSPPGQANSGANVLTF. Here the CDR3 DNA reads TGTGCCAGCTCACCACCGGGACAGGCCAACTCTGGGGCCAACGTCCTGACTTTC.